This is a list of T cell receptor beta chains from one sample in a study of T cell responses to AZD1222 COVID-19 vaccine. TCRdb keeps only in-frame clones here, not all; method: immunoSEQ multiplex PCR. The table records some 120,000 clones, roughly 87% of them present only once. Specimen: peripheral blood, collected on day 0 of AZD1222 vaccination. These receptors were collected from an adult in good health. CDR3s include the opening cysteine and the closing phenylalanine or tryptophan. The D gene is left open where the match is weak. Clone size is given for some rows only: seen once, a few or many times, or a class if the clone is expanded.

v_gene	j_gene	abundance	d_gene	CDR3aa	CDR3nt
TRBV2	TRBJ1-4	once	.	CASSRDSYEKLFF	TGTGCCAGCAGTAGGGACTCATATGAAAAACTGTTTTTT
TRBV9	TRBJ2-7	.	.	CASSASDGSYEQYF	TGTGCCAGCAGCGCCTCGGACGGGTCCTACGAGCAGTACTTC
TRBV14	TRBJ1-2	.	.	CASSRLGFRGRRINYGYTF	TGTGCCAGCAGCCGATTAGGCTTCAGGGGCCGCCGAATTAACTATGGCTACACCTTC
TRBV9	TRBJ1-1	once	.	CASSVETGKGTEAFF	TGTGCCAGCAGCGTAGAGACGGGGAAGGGCACTGAAGCTTTCTTT
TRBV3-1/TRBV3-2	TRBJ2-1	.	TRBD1	CASSQVLQGARYNEQFF	TGTGCCAGCAGCCAAGTACTACAGGGGGCCCGCTACAATGAGCAGTTCTTC
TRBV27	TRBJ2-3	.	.	CASSLGRGAATDTQYF	TGTGCCAGCAGTTTAGGAAGGGGTGCAGCCACAGATACGCAGTATTTT
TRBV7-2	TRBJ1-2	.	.	CASSFSGYGYTF	TGTGCCAGCAGCTTTTCAGGGTATGGCTACACCTTC
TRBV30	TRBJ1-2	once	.	CAWSAVGPRYTF	TGTGCCTGGAGTGCCGTTGGCCCCCGGTACACCTTC
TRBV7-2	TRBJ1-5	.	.	CASSLLGPGGYQPQHF	TGTGCCAGCAGCTTATTGGGTCCCGGCGGCTATCAGCCCCAGCATTTT
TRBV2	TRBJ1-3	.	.	CASSADPPGVVSGNTIYF	TGTGCCAGCAGTGCGGACCCTCCAGGCGTCGTCTCTGGAAACACCATATATTTT
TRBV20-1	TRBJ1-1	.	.	CSARDPPDAPF	TGCAGTGCTAGAGATCCCCCCGATGCCCCCTTT
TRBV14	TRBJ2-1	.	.	CASSPYTSSYNEQFF	TGTGCCAGCAGCCCCTACACGAGCTCCTACAATGAGCAGTTCTTC
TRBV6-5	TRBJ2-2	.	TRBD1	CASSWTGVYTGELFF	TGTGCCAGCAGTTGGACAGGGGTTTACACCGGGGAGCTGTTTTTT
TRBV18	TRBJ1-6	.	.	CASSPDRNSPLHF	TGTGCCAGCTCACCGGACAGAAATTCACCCCTCCACTTT
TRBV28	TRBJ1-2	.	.	CASTQERRRGYTF	TGTGCCAGCACCCAAGAGCGGCGGAGGGGCTACACCTTC
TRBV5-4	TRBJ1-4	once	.	CASSLTGGGEKLFF	TGTGCCAGCAGCCTGACTGGGGGGGGTGAAAAACTGTTTTTT
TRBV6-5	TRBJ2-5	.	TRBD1	CASSTGQARETQYF	TGTGCCAGCAGCACAGGACAGGCACGGGAGACCCAGTACTTC
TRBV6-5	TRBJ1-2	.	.	CASSRLSHYGYTF	TGTGCCAGCAGTCGCCTAAGTCACTATGGCTACACCTTC
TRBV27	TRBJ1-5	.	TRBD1	CASSLRTGSPFQHF	TGTGCCAGCAGTTTAAGGACAGGGTCGCCCTTCCAGCATTTT
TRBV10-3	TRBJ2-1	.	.	CAISRGETNEQFF	TGTGCCATCAGTCGGGGAGAAACCAATGAGCAGTTCTTC
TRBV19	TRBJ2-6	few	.	CASSIITGANVLTF	TGTGCCAGTAGTATAATCACTGGGGCCAACGTCCTGACTTTC
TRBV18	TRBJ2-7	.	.	CASSPAGNYEQYF	TGTGCCAGCTCACCAGCCGGAAACTACGAGCAGTACTTC
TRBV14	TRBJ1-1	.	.	CASSFLQNTEAFF	TGTGCCAGCAGCTTCCTTCAAAACACTGAAGCTTTCTTT
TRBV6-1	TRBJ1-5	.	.	CASSERTGEGQPQHF	TGTGCCAGCAGTGAACGGACGGGAGAGGGTCAGCCCCAGCATTTT
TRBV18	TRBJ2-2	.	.	CASSPPQTRANTGELFF	TGTGCCAGCTCACCCCCTCAGACTAGGGCGAACACCGGGGAGCTGTTTTTT